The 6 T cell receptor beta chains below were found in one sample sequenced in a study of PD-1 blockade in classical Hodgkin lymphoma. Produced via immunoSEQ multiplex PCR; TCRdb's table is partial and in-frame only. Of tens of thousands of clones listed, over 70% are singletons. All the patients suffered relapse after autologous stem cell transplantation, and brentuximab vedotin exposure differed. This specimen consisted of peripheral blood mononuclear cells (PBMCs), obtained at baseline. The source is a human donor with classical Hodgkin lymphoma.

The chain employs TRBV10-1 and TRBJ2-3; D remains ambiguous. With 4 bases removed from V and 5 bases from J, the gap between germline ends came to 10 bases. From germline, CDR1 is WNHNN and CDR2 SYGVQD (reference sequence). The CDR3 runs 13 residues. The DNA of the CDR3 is TGCGCCAGCAGTGGCAATGGTGAAGATACGCAGTATTTT. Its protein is CASSGNGEDTQYF.

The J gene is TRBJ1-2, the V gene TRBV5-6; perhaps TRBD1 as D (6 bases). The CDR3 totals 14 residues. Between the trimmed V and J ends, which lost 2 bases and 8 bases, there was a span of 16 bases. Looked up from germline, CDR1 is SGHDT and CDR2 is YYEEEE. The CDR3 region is CASSLPTGLSGYTF. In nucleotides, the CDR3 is TGTGCCAGCAGCTTACCTACAGGGCTTAGCGGCTACACCTTC.

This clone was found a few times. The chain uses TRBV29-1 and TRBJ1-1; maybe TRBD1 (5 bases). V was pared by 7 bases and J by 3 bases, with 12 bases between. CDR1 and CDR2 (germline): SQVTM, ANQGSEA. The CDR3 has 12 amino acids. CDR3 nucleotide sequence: TGCAGCGGGACGAGGGGATACACTGAAGCTTTCTTT. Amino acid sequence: CSGTRGYTEAFF.

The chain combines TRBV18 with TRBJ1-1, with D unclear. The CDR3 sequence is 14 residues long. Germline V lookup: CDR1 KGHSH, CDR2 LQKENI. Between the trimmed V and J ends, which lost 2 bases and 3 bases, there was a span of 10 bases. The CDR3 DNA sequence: TGTGCCAGCTCACCATGGGCTGGGGACACTGAAGCTTTCTTT. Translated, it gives CASSPWAGDTEAFF.

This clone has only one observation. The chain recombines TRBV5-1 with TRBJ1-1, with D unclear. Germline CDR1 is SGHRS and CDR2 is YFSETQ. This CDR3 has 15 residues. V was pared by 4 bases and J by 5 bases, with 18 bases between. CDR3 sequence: CASSPEEGTLTEAFF. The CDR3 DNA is TGCGCCAGCAGCCCGGAGGAGGGAACTTTAACTGAAGCTTTCTTT.

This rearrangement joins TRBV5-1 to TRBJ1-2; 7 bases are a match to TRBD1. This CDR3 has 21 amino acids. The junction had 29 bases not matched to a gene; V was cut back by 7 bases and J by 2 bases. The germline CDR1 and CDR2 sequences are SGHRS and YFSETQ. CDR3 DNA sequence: TGCGCCAGCCGGGGGGCACCATCATTTCGACCGACAGGGATAGTGAACTATGGCTACACCTTC. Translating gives CASRGAPSFRPTGIVNYGYTF.